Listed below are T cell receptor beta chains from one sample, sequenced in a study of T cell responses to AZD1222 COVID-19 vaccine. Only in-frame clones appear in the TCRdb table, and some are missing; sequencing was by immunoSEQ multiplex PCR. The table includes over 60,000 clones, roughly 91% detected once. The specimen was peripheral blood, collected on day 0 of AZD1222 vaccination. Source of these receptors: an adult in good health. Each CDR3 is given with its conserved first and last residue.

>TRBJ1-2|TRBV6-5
CASRDRENSGYTF
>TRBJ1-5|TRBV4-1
CASSHVTGPSNQPQHF
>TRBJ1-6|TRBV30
CAWSRQGDNSPLHF
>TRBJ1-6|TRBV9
CASSQGPGPYNSPLHF
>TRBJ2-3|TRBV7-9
CASSFQLAGRFTDTQYF
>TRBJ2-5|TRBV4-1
CASSQDNSAPLGTQYF
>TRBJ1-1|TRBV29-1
CSVEMTGGNTEAFF
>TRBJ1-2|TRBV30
CACTPEARTSYGYTF
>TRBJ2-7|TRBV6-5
CASRASGNYEQYF
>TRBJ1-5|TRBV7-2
CASSLVGVQDQPQHF
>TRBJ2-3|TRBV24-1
CATSDFSTDTQYF